This T cell receptor (beta chain) was captured by sequencing in a study of post-analysis software for immune sequencing data. The overall study: Recorded subtypes: relapsing-remitting, secondary progressive, progressive-relapsing; some patients unannotated.

Concerning this clonotype: Its matching antigen is unknown.

Study-wide findings and caveats: Elevated frequency relative to controls characterized roughly five TRBV segments in patients, TRBV5-6, TRBV5-1 and TRBV20-1 among them. Analysis by F measure revealed that same-batch samples clustered strongly together. Significantly lower normalized Chao1 diversity was seen in multiple sclerosis patients than in controls.

Germline-derived CDR1 and CDR2 are DFQATT and SNEGSKA (reference sequence). V shed 5 bases and J 4 bases; nucleotides not matched to a gene: 6. The CDR3 spans 15 residues. Prepared TCR beta cDNA libraries contained unique molecular identifiers. Input amounts of 1 to 10 million T cells were used. These gave around 500,000 cDNA molecules, so each molecule approximated one T cell. TCRdb used MiXCR to reprocess the PCR reads, holding one entry per CDR3 protein. The sample has hundreds of thousands of distinct CDR3 sequences, roughly 27% seen once. This sequence originates from a girl aged 10-17 years with multiple sclerosis. The rearrangement joins TRBV20-1 to TRBJ2-1, with 12 bases fitting TRBD2. Sequencing was carried out using blood. CDR3 coding DNA: TGCAGTGCTCAACCGGGGACTAGCGGGTACAATGAGCAGTTCTTC. Protein: CSAQPGTSGYNEQFF.